This TCR beta chain was identified during a study of blood T cell repertoires in COVID-19. Study summary: COVID-19 samples collected from the United States, Italy and Spain covered acute and convalescent phases.

Germline CDR1 MGHRA, CDR2 YSYEKL. The CDR3 totals 11 residues. V shed 5 bases and J shed 6 bases, with 6 bases lying between them. In the original processing: Using reference gene primer amplification, nucleated cell counts were estimated. Assay: immunoSEQ multiplex PCR; the TCRdb copy retains only in-frame clones and omits some. V and J calls plus clone size are reproduced from that table; the DNA served to infer D and trimming. The sample lists 45,000 to 65,000 clones, about 85% seen once, with 9.5% to 13% in the top ten. This TCR was sampled from a human donor with acute or convalescent COVID-19. The donor label of this sample is uncertain. The V gene is TRBV4-1, the J gene TRBJ2-3; D call uncertain. Sequencing input: peripheral blood. Here the CDR3 reads CASSVGDTQYF. CDR3 DNA sequence: TGCGCCAGCAGCGTGGGCGATACGCAGTATTTT.